This T cell receptor beta chain was recorded in a study of blood T cell repertoires in COVID-19. Whole-study context: Both acute and convalescent COVID-19 samples were obtained from the United States, Italy and Spain. In each case, the material was cDNA or gDNA derived from T cells, B-cell-depleted T cells, or PBMCs.

Original processing methods: Nucleated cell counts were estimated from reference gene primer amplification. Measured with immunoSEQ multiplex PCR; TCRdb has only the in-frame clones, and not every one. That table gives V, J and clone size, and the DNA gave D and trimming. The repertoire includes around 69,000 clones, 89% of them detected once, and about 5% sits in the top ten. From germline, CDR1 is KGHSH and CDR2 LQKENI. The CDR3 is made up of 14 amino acids. V was shortened by 5 bases and J by 0 bases, with 8 bases between the two germline ends. The origin of this receptor is a woman between 50 and 59 years old with active COVID-19. The chain recombines TRBV18 with TRBJ1-5; tentatively, D is TRBD1 (5 bases). Material: peripheral blood. The CDR3, as DNA: TGTGCCAGCTCATCCCAGGGTAGCAATCAGCCCCAGCATTTT. Protein sequence: CASSSQGSNQPQHF.